The table lists the clone carrying this T cell receptor beta chain with a count of one. Its matching antigen is unknown. The record originates from a study of graft-versus-host responses after intestinal transplantation. Across the study: Recipients uniformly received anti-thymocyte globulin induction, followed by tacrolimus and steroids for about three years.

Germline assignment: CDR1 SGHRS and CDR2 YFSETQ. V was cut by 0 bases and J by 6 bases, with 15 bases left in between. This CDR3 region has 16 residues. TCRdb's table, derived via immunoSEQ multiplex PCR, lists solely in-frame clones and lacks some. The sample lists more than 70,000 clones; 85% to 90% were seen once. The material sequenced was unstimulated CD4+ T cells sorted from spleen or lymph node cells, taken before intestinal transplant. This sequence joins TRBV5-1 and TRBJ2-2; D may be TRBD2 (7 bases). The TCR originated in a human donor who received an intestinal transplant. CDR3: CASSLAPRGGAGELFF. The DNA of the CDR3 is TGCGCCAGCAGCTTGGCCCCGAGGGGGGGGGCCGGGGAGCTGTTTTTT. Complete variable domain (other parts from reference TRBV5-1 and TRBJ2-2): KAGVTQTPRYLIKTRGQQVTLSCSPISGHRSVSWYQQTPGQGLQFLFEYFSETQRNKGNFPGRFSGRQFSNSRSEMNVSTLELGDSALYLCASSLAPRGGAGELFFGEGSRLTVL.